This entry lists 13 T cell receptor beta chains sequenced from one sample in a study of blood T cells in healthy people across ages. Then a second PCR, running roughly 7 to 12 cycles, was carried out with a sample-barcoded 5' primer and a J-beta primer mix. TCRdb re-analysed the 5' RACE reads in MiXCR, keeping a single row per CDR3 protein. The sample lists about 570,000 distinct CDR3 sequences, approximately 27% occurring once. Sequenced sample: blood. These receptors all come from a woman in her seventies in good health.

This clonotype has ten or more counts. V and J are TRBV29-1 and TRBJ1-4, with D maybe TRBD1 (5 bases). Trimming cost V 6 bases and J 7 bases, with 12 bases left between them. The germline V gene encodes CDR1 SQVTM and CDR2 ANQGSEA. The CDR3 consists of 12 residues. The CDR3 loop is CSVTGTGEKLFF. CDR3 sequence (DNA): TGCAGCGTGACCGGGACGGGTGAAAAACTGTTTTTT.

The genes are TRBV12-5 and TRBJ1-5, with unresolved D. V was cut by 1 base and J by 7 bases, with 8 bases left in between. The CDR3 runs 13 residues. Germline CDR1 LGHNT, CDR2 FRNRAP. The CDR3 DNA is TGTGCTAGTGGTTTGGGGGTCCGGCAGCCCCAGCATTTT. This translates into CASGLGVRQPQHF.

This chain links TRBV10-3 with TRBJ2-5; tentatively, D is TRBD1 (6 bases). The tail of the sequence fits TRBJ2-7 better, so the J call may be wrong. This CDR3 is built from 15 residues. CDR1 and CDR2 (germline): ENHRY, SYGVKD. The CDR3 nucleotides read TGTGCCATCAGCCGGACAGCATCGAGCTCCTACGAGCAGTACTTC. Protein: CAISRTASSSYEQYF.

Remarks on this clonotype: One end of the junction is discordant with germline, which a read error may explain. DNA of the CDR3: TGCGCCAGCAGTTTGGCCGGGACAGGGAAGAAGACCCAGTACTTC. Translated, it gives CASSLAGTGKKTQYF. The chain couples TRBV5-1 to TRBJ2-5; 9 bases map to TRBD1. The CDR3 loop spans 15 amino acids. Germline-derived CDR1 and CDR2 are SGHRS and YFSETQ. Complete variable domain (other parts from reference TRBV5-1 and TRBJ2-5): KAGVTQTPRYLIKTRGQQVTLSCSPISGHRSVSWYQQTPGQGLQFLFEYFSETQRNKGNFPGRFSGRQFSNSRSEMNVSTLELGDSALYLCASSLAGTGKKTQYFGPGTRLLVL.

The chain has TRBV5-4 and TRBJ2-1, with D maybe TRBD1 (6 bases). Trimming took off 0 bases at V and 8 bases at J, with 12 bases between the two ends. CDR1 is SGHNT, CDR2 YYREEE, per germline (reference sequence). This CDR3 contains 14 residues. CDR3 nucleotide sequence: TGTGCCAGCAGCTTGGAAACAGGGAAGTATGAGCAGTTCTTC. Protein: CASSLETGKYEQFF.

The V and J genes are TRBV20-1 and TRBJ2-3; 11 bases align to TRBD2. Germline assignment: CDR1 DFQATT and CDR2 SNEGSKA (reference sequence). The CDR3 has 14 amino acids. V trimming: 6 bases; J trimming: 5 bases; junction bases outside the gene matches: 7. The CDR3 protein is CSANLAGGRDTQYF. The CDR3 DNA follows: TGCAGTGCCAATCTAGCGGGGGGAAGAGATACGCAGTATTTT.

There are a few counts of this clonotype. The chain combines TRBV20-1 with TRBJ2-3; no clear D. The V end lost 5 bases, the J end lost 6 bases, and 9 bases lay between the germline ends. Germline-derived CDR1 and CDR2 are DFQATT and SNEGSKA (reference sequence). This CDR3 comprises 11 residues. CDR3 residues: CSAGEWDTQYF. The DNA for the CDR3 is TGCAGTGCTGGCGAATGGGATACGCAGTATTTT.

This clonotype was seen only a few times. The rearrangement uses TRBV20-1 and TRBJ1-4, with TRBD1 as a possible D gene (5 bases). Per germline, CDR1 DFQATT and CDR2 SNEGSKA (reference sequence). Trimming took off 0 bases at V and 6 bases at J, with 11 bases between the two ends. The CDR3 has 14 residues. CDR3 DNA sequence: TGCAGTGCTAGAGAACCAGGGCGGGATGAAAAACTGTTTTTT. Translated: CSAREPGRDEKLFF.

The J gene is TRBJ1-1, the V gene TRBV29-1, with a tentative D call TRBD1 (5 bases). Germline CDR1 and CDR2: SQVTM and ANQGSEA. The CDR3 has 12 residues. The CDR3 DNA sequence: TGCAGTGAGAGGGGCGTTGGCACTGAAGCTTTCTTT. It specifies CSERGVGTEAFF.

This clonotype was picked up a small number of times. CDR3 DNA sequence: TGTGCCAGCAGGTACGGGACGGTCTCCCAAGAGACCCAGTACTTC. As protein: CASRYGTVSQETQYF. The genes are TRBV3-1 and TRBJ2-7; the D gene could be TRBD1 or TRBD2 (5 bases each). The DNA end is a closer match to TRBJ2-5, so the J assignment may be wrong. The CDR3 covers 15 residues. The V gene's germline CDR1 is LGHDT and CDR2 YNNKEL (reference sequence).

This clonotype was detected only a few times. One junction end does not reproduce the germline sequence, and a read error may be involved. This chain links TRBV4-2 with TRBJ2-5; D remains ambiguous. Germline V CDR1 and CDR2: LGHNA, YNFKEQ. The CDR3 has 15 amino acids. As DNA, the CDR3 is TGTGCCGGCAGCCCCGGGTTTGTCGGAAAAGAGACCCAGTACTTC. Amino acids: CAGSPGFVGKETQYF.

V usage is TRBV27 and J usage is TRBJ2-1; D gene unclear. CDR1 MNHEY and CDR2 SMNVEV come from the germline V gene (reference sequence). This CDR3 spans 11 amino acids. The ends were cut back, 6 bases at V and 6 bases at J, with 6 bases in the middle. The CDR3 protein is CASRGFNEQFF. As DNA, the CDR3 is TGTGCCAGCAGGGGGTTCAATGAGCAGTTCTTC.

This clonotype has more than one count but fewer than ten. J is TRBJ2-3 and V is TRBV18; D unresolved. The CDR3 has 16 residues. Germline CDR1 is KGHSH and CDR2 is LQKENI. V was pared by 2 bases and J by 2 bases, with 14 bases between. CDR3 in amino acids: CASSPARVQITDTQYF. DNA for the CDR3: TGTGCCAGCTCACCAGCTCGTGTACAAATCACAGATACGCAGTATTTT.